A selection of T cell receptor beta chains follows, all from one sample in a study of blood T cell repertoires in COVID-19. TCRdb keeps only in-frame clones here, not all; method: immunoSEQ multiplex PCR. The data contain about 140,000 clones, nearly 80% of them singletons. The sequenced sample was PBMCs or T cells enriched from blood (not recorded which). The receptors come from a woman between 50 and 59 years old who had recovered from COVID-19. Each CDR3 is given with its conserved first and last residue. D genes are given only for firm matches. Where a row states a size, it is once, few, many or the class of an expanded clone; other rows omit it.

CDR3,DNA,size,V,D,J
CASSQVASGVGDTQYF,TGCGCCAGCAGCCAAGTAGCTAGCGGGGTGGGGGATACGCAGTATTTT,once,TRBV4-1,TRBD2,TRBJ2-3
CASSLGRGSSTDTQYF,TGTGCCAGCAGCTTAGGGAGAGGTTCTAGCACAGATACGCAGTATTTT,-,TRBV7-6,-,TRBJ2-3
CASSHYRRGTYEQYF,TGTGCCAGCAGTCATTATCGGCGGGGGACCTACGAGCAGTACTTC,-,TRBV6-5,TRBD2,TRBJ2-7
CASSPGTGSNQPQHF,TGTGCCAGTAGTCCTGGGACAGGCAGCAATCAGCCCCAGCATTTT,-,TRBV19,TRBD1,TRBJ1-5
CASSNPRAGSTDTQYF,TGTGCCAGCAGCAACCCGAGGGCGGGAAGCACAGATACGCAGTATTTT,-,TRBV9,-,TRBJ2-3
CASSPGTGGETQYF,TGTGCCAGCAGCCCAGGGACAGGCGGGGAGACCCAGTACTTC,-,TRBV11-2,TRBD1,TRBJ2-5
CASSQGTGTNYGYTF,TGCGCCAGCAGCCAAGGGACAGGGACTAACTATGGCTACACCTTC,-,TRBV4-1,TRBD1,TRBJ1-2
CASIQPRGQDNQPQHF,TGTGCCAGTATTCAACCCCGGGGACAGGATAATCAGCCCCAGCATTTT,-,TRBV19,TRBD1,TRBJ1-5
CASSFSASGEVLDTQYF,TGTGCCAGCAGCTTTTCGGCTAGCGGGGAAGTTCTGGATACGCAGTATTTT,-,TRBV11-3,TRBD2,TRBJ2-3
CSATPGRFNTEAFF,TGCAGCGCTACCCCAGGGCGGTTCAACACTGAAGCTTTCTTT,-,TRBV29-1,-,TRBJ1-1
CASSYSGGSLHF,TGTGCCAGCAGTTACTCGGGGGGGTCCCTCCACTTT,once,TRBV6-5,-,TRBJ1-6
CASSVGWGQNNSPLHF,TGTGCCAGCAGCGTAGGATGGGGCCAGAATAATTCACCCCTCCACTTT,-,TRBV9,-,TRBJ1-6
CASSEQTGAGEKLFF,TGTGCCAGCAGTGAGCAGACAGGGGCGGGTGAAAAACTGTTTTTT,-,TRBV2,TRBD1,TRBJ1-4
CASSIGTGVMETQYF,TGTGCCAGTAGTATCGGGACAGGGGTAATGGAGACCCAGTACTTC,-,TRBV19,TRBD1,TRBJ2-5
CASSYVGGPSYGYTF,TGTGCCAGCAGCTACGTCGGGGGTCCGAGCTATGGCTACACCTTC,-,TRBV2,-,TRBJ1-2
CASSIDFRGLAETQYF,TGTGCCAGTAGTATAGATTTTCGCGGGCTAGCTGAGACCCAGTACTTC,-,TRBV19,-,TRBJ2-5
CASSSSPAGGGETQYF,TGCGCCAGCAGCTCAAGCCCCGCGGGGGGAGGTGAGACCCAGTACTTC,-,TRBV5-1,TRBD2,TRBJ2-5
CASSVDRADNEQFF,TGCGCCAGCAGCGTGGACAGGGCGGACAATGAGCAGTTCTTC,once,TRBV5-1,TRBD1,TRBJ2-1
CASSKQTWLRTNEKLFF,TGTGCCAGCAGCAAACAGACATGGTTGAGAACTAATGAAAAACTGTTTTTT,once,TRBV5-6,-,TRBJ1-4
CASGTGYEQYF,TGTGCCAGCGGGACAGGATACGAGCAGTACTTC,many,TRBV28,TRBD1,TRBJ2-7
CASSYSTLSLVHEQYF,TGTGCCAGCAGTTACTCGACTCTCTCGTTAGTCCACGAGCAGTACTTC,few,TRBV6-5,-,TRBJ2-7
CAWMTGWNTGELFF,TGTGCCTGGATGACAGGGTGGAACACCGGGGAGCTGTTTTTT,-,TRBV30,TRBD1,TRBJ2-2
CASSLVQGATEAFF,TGCGCCAGCAGCTTGGTCCAGGGGGCAACTGAAGCTTTCTTT,-,TRBV5-1,TRBD1,TRBJ1-1
CASSQGGGYTEAFF,TGTGCCAGCAGCCAAGGAGGAGGGTACACTGAAGCTTTCTTT,many,TRBV3-1/TRBV3-2,-,TRBJ1-1
CASSLYSGGPDEQFF,TGTGCCAGCAGCTTATATTCGGGAGGTCCCGATGAGCAGTTCTTC,-,TRBV4-2,TRBD2,TRBJ2-1
CASSLKFGGFGTEAFF,TGTGCCAGCAGTTTAAAGTTCGGAGGTTTCGGCACTGAAGCTTTCTTT,-,TRBV27,-,TRBJ1-1
CASSQDGRGAGTEAFF,TGTGCCAGCAGCCAAGATGGTAGGGGCGCCGGCACTGAAGCTTTCTTT,few,TRBV4-2,-,TRBJ1-1
CASSPSGVGTEAFF,TGTGCCAGCTCACCCTCAGGGGTGGGCACTGAAGCTTTCTTT,once,TRBV18,-,TRBJ1-1
CASSTHGGNEQFF,TGTGCCAGTAGTACCCATGGGGGGAATGAGCAGTTCTTC,-,TRBV19,-,TRBJ2-1
CASKGQGAHSPLHF,TGTGCCAGCAAAGGACAGGGGGCCCATTCACCCCTCCACTTT,-,TRBV19,TRBD1,TRBJ1-6
CASSELGGGQPQHF,TGCGCCAGCAGTGAGCTTGGTGGGGGGCAGCCCCAGCATTTT,few,TRBV10-2,-,TRBJ1-5
CASSPRDFFDGYTF,TGTGCCAGCAGCCCCCGGGACTTTTTTGATGGCTACACCTTC,-,TRBV7-9,-,TRBJ1-2
CASSTRLVADTQYF,TGTGCCAGCAGTACGCGACTAGTTGCAGATACGCAGTATTTT,-,TRBV28,-,TRBJ2-3
CASSRDRGGYEQYF,TGTGCCAGCAGCCGGGACAGGGGAGGGTACGAGCAGTACTTC,-,TRBV3-1/TRBV3-2,TRBD1,TRBJ2-7
CASTGRGPEQYF,TGCGCCAGCACCGGGAGGGGACCCGAGCAGTACTTC,few,TRBV10-1,TRBD2,TRBJ2-7
CASSLAPGLTGYEQYF,TGTGCCAGCAGCTTAGCTCCGGGGTTGACTGGCTACGAGCAGTACTTC,-,TRBV7-6,-,TRBJ2-7
CAGNRGETQYF,TGTGCCGGGAACAGGGGGGAGACCCAGTACTTC,-,TRBV6-5,TRBD1,TRBJ2-5
CASSSSGGGIEKLFF,TGTGCCAGCAGTTCTTCAGGGGGAGGAATAGAAAAACTGTTTTTT,-,TRBV28,TRBD1,TRBJ1-4
CASSVKVTAGGTTDTQYF,TGTGCCAGCAGCGTAAAAGTTACAGCGGGAGGGACCACAGATACGCAGTATTTT,once,TRBV9,TRBD2,TRBJ2-3
CSVVGDRAEAFF,TGCAGCGTTGTGGGGGACAGGGCTGAAGCTTTCTTT,-,TRBV29-1,TRBD1,TRBJ1-1